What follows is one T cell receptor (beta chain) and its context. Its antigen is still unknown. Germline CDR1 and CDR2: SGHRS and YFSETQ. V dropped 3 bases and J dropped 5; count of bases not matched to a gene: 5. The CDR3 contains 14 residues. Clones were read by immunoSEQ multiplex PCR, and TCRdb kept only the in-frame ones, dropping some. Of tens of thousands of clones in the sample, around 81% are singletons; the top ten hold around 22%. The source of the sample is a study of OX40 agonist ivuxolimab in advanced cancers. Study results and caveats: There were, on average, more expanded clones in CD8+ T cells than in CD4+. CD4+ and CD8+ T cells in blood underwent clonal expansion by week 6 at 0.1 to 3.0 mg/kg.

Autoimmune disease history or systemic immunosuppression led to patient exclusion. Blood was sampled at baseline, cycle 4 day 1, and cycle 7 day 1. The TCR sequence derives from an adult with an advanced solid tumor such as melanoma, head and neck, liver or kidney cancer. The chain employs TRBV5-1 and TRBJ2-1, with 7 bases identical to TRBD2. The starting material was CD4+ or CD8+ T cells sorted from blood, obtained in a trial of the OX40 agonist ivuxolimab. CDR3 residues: CASSSVLADNEQFF. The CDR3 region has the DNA TGCGCCAGCAGCTCCGTTCTAGCGGACAATGAGCAGTTCTTC.